In this sample, the clone carrying this T cell receptor beta chain turned up many times. What it binds is unknown. CDR1 LGHNT and CDR2 FRNRAP come from the germline V gene. The CDR3 totals 15 residues. The ends lost 6 bases at V and 3 bases at J; junction bases unmatched: 5. The sample originates from a study of shared clonotypes between healthy human individuals. Study observations and caveats: Between a handful of donors, naive CD4 clonotypes were shared at a level of roughly 5.5%.

An assay was performed, and its level was deep. Study processing details: As immunoSEQ supplied junction-only sequences (without quality scores), filtering differed. The assay was immunoSEQ multiplex PCR, and TCRdb's table has in-frame clones only and misses some. V and J calls and clone size are as listed in that table; D and trimming were resolved from the DNA. In the table there are about 980,000 clones, approximately 80% of which are singletons. What was sequenced was memory CD4+ T cells sorted from blood. Subset denoted: CD45RA-negative fraction. J is TRBJ2-1 and V is TRBV12-5; TRBD1 matches 10 bases. The TCR sequence derives from a man between 18 and 35 years old in good health. The CDR3 loop is CASGFDRGLYNEQFF. Written as DNA, the CDR3 is TGTGCTAGTGGCTTCGACAGGGGGCTCTACAATGAGCAGTTCTTC.